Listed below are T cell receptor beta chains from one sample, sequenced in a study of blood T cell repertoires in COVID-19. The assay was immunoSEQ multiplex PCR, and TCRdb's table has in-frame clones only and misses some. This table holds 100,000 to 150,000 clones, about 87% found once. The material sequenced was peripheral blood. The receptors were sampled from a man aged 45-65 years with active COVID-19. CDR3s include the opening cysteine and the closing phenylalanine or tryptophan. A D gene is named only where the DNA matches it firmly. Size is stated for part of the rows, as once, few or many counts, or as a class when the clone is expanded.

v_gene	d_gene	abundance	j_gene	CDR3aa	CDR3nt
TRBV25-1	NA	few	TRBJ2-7	CASFSDRSYEQYF	TGTGCCTCATTCTCGGACAGATCCTACGAGCAGTACTTC
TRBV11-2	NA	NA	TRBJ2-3	CASRGIETGYRADTQYF	TGTGCCAGCAGGGGAATAGAGACAGGTTATAGGGCAGATACGCAGTATTTT
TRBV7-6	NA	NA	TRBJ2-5	CASSPLEVKETQYF	TGTGCCAGCAGCCCTTTAGAGGTGAAAGAGACCCAGTACTTC
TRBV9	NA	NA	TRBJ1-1	CASSPVTGNTEAFF	TGTGCCAGCAGCCCCGTTACAGGGAACACTGAAGCTTTCTTT
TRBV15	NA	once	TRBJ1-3	CATSTDTLRYGNTIYF	TGTGCCACCAGTACGGACACCTTGCGCTACGGAAACACCATATATTTT
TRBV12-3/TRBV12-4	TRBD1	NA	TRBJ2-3	CASSSETGDTQYF	TGTGCCAGCAGTTCGGAGACAGGGGATACGCAGTATTTT
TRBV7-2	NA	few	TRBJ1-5	CASSLLRFNQPQHF	TGTGCCAGCAGCTTACTCCGGTTCAATCAGCCCCAGCATTTT
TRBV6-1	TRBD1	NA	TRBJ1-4	CASSDRGGDRGVRREKLFF	TGTGCCAGCAGTGACAGGGGCGGGGACAGGGGGGTTCGGAGGGAAAAACTGTTTTTT
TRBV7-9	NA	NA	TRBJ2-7	CASSLGWAQRRVF	TGTGCCAGCAGCTTAGGTTGGGCCCAACGGCGGGTCTTC
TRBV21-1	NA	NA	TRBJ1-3	CAFRGRVSSGNTIYF	TGTGCCTTCCGAGGGCGGGTGAGCTCTGGAAACACCATATATTTT
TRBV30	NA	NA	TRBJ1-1	CAWTLARNTEAFF	TGTGCCTGGACCCTCGCGCGGAACACTGAAGCTTTCTTT
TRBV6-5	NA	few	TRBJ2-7	CASSYSGEGAYEQYF	TGTGCCAGCAGTTACTCGGGGGAGGGGGCCTACGAGCAGTACTTC
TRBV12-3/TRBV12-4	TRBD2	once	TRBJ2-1	CASIRGREGFF	TGTGCCAGCATACGAGGGAGGGAAGGGTTCTTC
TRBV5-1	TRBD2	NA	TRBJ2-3	CASSGRGGRTDTQYF	TGCGCCAGCAGCGGCCGCGGGGGACGCACAGATACGCAGTATTTT
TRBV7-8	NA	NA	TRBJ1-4	CASSLDGGGEKLFF	TGTGCCAGCAGCTTAGACGGCGGCGGGGAAAAACTGTTTTTT
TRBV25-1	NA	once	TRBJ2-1	CASRPTLASRDNEQFF	TGTGCCAGCAGACCTACCTTAGCGAGTAGGGACAATGAGCAGTTCTTC
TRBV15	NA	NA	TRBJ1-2	CATSGGYDGGEGYTF	TGTGCCACCAGCGGAGGATACGACGGAGGCGAAGGCTACACCTTC